A single sample is the source of the 18 T cell receptor beta chains below, sequenced in a study of T cell responses to AZD1222 COVID-19 vaccine. Clones were sequenced by immunoSEQ multiplex PCR, and TCRdb holds only the in-frame ones, with some missing. The sample has some 120,000 clones, about 85% seen once. The source was peripheral blood, collected 28 days after the second AZD1222 dose. The receptors here all came from an adult who received the AZD1222 COVID-19 vaccine.

The rearrangement joins TRBV29-1 to TRBJ1-4; a weak D match, TRBD1 (5 bases). The CDR3 length is 12 residues. V was shortened by 5 bases and J by 6 bases, with 10 bases between the two germline ends. The germline V gene has CDR1 SQVTM and CDR2 ANQGSEA. The CDR3 protein is CSVTRGHEKLFF. DNA of the CDR3: TGCAGCGTTACGAGGGGCCATGAAAAACTGTTTTTT.

This clone was seen a single time. The V and J genes are TRBV29-1 and TRBJ1-3; possibly TRBD1 for D (6 bases). Germline loops: CDR1 SQVTM, CDR2 ANQGSEA. Deletions cut 6 bases from V and 1 base from J, with 10 bases between. The CDR3 contains 13 residues. The DNA of the CDR3 is TGCAGCGTGGACAGTAGATCTGGAAACACCATATATTTT. This codes for CSVDSRSGNTIYF.

This rearrangement joins TRBV9 to TRBJ2-1; D uncertain. Germline CDR1 and CDR2: SGDLS and YYNGEE. The CDR3 is 14 residues long. V shed 2 bases and J shed 7 bases, with 13 bases lying between them. CDR3 in DNA: TGTGCCAGCAGCGTTTCGGGCTGGGGAAATGAGCAGTTCTTC. Translated: CASSVSGWGNEQFF.

For the CDR3, the DNA is TGTGCCAGCAGGAGGGACAGGGGCTTGTATCAGCCCCAGCATTTT. Encoded protein: CASRRDRGLYQPQHF. The chain recombines TRBV6-5 with TRBJ1-5; TRBD1 matches at 10 bases. The germline gives CDR1 MNHEY, CDR2 SVGAGI. V was clipped by 6 bases and J by 5 bases; unmatched bases: 7. This CDR3 comprises 15 residues.

V is TRBV19 and J is TRBJ2-7; no clear D gene. The CDR3 consists of 11 residues. With 3 bases removed from V and 10 bases from J, the gap between germline ends came to 10 bases. The germline V gene encodes CDR1 LNHDA and CDR2 SQIVND (reference sequence). CDR3 nucleotide sequence: TGTGCCAGTAGTATGTTGGGGTTCCAGTACTTC. Translated, it gives CASSMLGFQYF. Supplemented by reference TRBV19 and TRBJ2-7, the full variable domain reads DGGITQSPKYLFRKEGQNVTLSCEQNLNHDAMYWYRQDPGQGLRLIYYSQIVNDFQKGDIAEGYSVSREKKESFPLTVTSAQKNPTAFYLCASSMLGFQYFGPGTRLTVT.

The J gene is TRBJ1-2, the V gene TRBV5-8; 11 nucleotides agree with TRBD1. Germline CDR1 SGHTS, CDR2 YDEGEE. After removal of 4 bases from V and 2 bases from J, the junction contained 4 bases not matched to a gene. The CDR3 runs to 15 residues. CDR3 sequence reads: CASSVGQGVNYGYTF. The CDR3 DNA follows: TGTGCCAGCAGCGTGGGACAGGGGGTGAACTATGGCTACACCTTC.

This CDR3 reads CASSLDHVLTNEKLFF. Written as DNA, the CDR3 is TGTGCCAGCAGCTTAGATCATGTATTGACTAATGAAAAACTGTTTTTT. This chain connects TRBV11-2 to TRBJ1-4; the D is unclear. CDR1 is SGHAT and CDR2 is FQNNGV in the germline V gene. This CDR3 has 16 residues. The V end lost 0 bases, the J end lost 2 bases, and 10 bases lay between the germline ends.

The chain couples TRBV3-1 (or the pseudogene TRBV3-2) to TRBJ1-6; no definite D call. There are 16 residues in the CDR3. V was clipped by 3 bases and J by 6 bases, with 15 bases between them. Germline assignment: CDR1 LGHDT and CDR2 YNNKEL (reference sequence). CDR3 amino acids: CASSQPTQRSNSPLHF. The CDR3 DNA follows: TGTGCCAGCAGCCAGCCTACGCAAAGATCTAATTCACCCCTCCACTTT.

CDR3 nucleotides: TGTGCCAGCAGCCGCGGGGGGAAGTTGGAGTTCTTC. Encoded protein: CASSRGGKLEFF. The rearrangement joins TRBV5-4 to TRBJ2-1; TRBD2 aligns across 8 bases. Germline V CDR1 and CDR2: SGHNT, YYREEE (reference sequence). This CDR3 comprises 12 residues. J was trimmed by 14 bases and V by 4 bases; bases with no gene match: 8.

This clone was observed once. The chain employs TRBV5-1 and TRBJ2-7, with TRBD2 as a possible D gene (6 bases). The V gene's germline CDR1 is SGHRS and CDR2 YFSETQ. This CDR3 has 14 amino acids. V lost 6 bases to trimming and J lost 2 bases, with 15 bases between them. This chain's CDR3 is CASNFGGITYEQYF. Written as DNA, the CDR3 is TGCGCCAGCAATTTTGGGGGGATTACCTACGAGCAGTACTTC.

The chain recombines TRBV4-1 with TRBJ1-5; tentatively, D is TRBD1 (6 bases). Trimming took 2 bases from V and 4 from J, leaving 12 bases between them. This CDR3 spans 15 amino acids. Looked up from germline, CDR1 is MGHRA and CDR2 is YSYEKL. The CDR3 here is CASSQQDSDNQPQHF. CDR3 in DNA: TGCGCCAGCAGCCAACAGGACAGCGATAATCAGCCCCAGCATTTT.

The V and J genes are TRBV5-1 and TRBJ2-2; D is unclear. Deletions cut 0 bases from V and 4 bases from J, with 10 bases between. Germline V gene data show CDR1 as SGHRS and CDR2 as YFSETQ. This CDR3 is 15 amino acids long. CDR3 amino acids: CASSLESGPTGELFF. CDR3 nucleotide sequence: TGCGCCAGCAGCTTGGAATCCGGACCCACCGGGGAGCTGTTTTTT.

The chain has TRBV5-1 and TRBJ1-1; D unresolved. Germline V gene sequence: CDR1 SGHRS, CDR2 YFSETQ. This CDR3 has 14 residues. Between the trimmed V and J ends, which lost 0 bases and 5 bases, there was a span of 11 bases. The chain's CDR3 is CASSLADLGTEAFF. Written as DNA, the CDR3 is TGCGCCAGCAGCTTGGCCGACTTGGGGACTGAAGCTTTCTTT.

The V call is TRBV7-7, the J call TRBJ2-2; D remains ambiguous. The CDR3 is 14 amino acids. Germline loops: CDR1 SSHAT, CDR2 FNYEAQ (reference sequence). V shed 0 bases and J shed 1 base, with 3 bases lying between them. For the CDR3, the DNA is TGTGCCAGCAGCTTAGCAGGGAACACCGGGGAGCTGTTTTTT. Its translation is CASSLAGNTGELFF.

This rearrangement joins TRBV3-1 (or the pseudogene TRBV3-2) to TRBJ2-5; TRBD1 agrees at 8 bases. The CDR3 consists of 15 residues. Germline V gives CDR1 LGHDT, CDR2 YNNKEL (reference sequence). V shed 1 base and J 2 bases; nucleotides not matched to a gene: 3. CDR3 amino acids: CASSQGTGTQETQYF. The CDR3 DNA follows: TGTGCCAGCAGCCAAGGGACAGGGACACAAGAGACCCAGTACTTC.

This clone has a handful of counts. V gene TRBV28 combines with J gene TRBJ1-5, with TRBD1 matching over 7 bases. The CDR3 is 14 residues long. V trimming: 5 bases; J trimming: 7 bases; junction bases outside the gene matches: 8. Germline V gives CDR1 MDHEN, CDR2 SYDVKM. CDR3 nucleotides: TGTGCCAGCAGTCCCCGGACAGGAGTCCAGCCCCAGCATTTT. Translation: CASSPRTGVQPQHF.

The chain couples TRBV7-9 to TRBJ1-5, with 7 bases fitting TRBD1. Per the germline V gene, CDR1 is SEHNR and CDR2 is FQNEAQ (reference sequence). J lost 6 bases, V lost 3 bases, and 14 bases had no gene match. The CDR3 is made up of 17 amino acids. CDR3 nucleotide sequence: TGTGCCAGCAGCTTTAATCAGGGGGAGGAAGTAGGTCAGCCCCAGCATTTT. This translates into CASSFNQGEEVGQPQHF.

Concerning this clone: Other DNA sequences in this sample translate to the same CDR3. The gene calls are TRBV6-5 and TRBJ2-2, with D possibly matching TRBD2 (6 bases). The CDR3 totals 14 residues. Germline V gene sequence: CDR1 MNHEY, CDR2 SVGAGI. Trimming took off 0 bases at V and 4 bases at J, with 6 bases between the two ends. The CDR3 coding sequence is TGTGCCAGCAGTTACTCGCGGGGCACCGGGGAGCTGTTTTTT. Amino acid sequence: CASSYSRGTGELFF.